The T cell receptor beta chain under discussion was sequenced for a study of graft-versus-host responses after intestinal transplantation. Overall study context: Tacrolimus and steroids were given for 3 to 4 years to all recipients after anti-thymocyte globulin induction.

About this clone: What it recognizes is unknown.

Data came from immunoSEQ multiplex PCR; TCRdb stores just in-frame clones and leaves some out. The sample lists roughly 120,000 clones, just over 90% seen once, with 0.2% to 0.25% in the top ten. Study-level results: GvH clones appeared in recipient marrow, some first in ileum or blood. Allografts of patients with graft-donor T cell macrochimerism showed high graft-versus-host to host-versus-graft clone ratios. Early post-transplant HvG declines tracked with peak circulating GvH clone levels.

The CDR3 is made up of 15 amino acids. The germline gives CDR1 SGHTA, CDR2 FQGNSA. The V gene lost 1 base and the J gene lost 7 bases, with 14 bases spanning the gap. The V gene is TRBV7-2, the J gene TRBJ1-5, with D possibly matching TRBD1 (5 bases). The receptor was derived from a human donor who was the organ donor for an intestinal transplant. The sequencing here drew on unstimulated CD4+ T cells sorted from spleen or lymph node cells, taken before transplant. CDR3 residues: CASSLGGWGGQPQHF. Written as DNA, the CDR3 is TGTGCCAGCAGCTTAGGAGGATGGGGCGGACAGCCCCAGCATTTT.